The source of this TCR beta chain is a study of radiotherapy plus CTLA-4 blockade in lung cancer. Comment on this clone: What it binds is not known.

Enrolled patients, whose metastatic non-small-cell lung cancer was chemo-refractory, received focal radiation plus CTLA-4 blockade with ipilimumab. Using immunoSEQ multiplex PCR, the repertoire was profiled, and TCRdb retains in-frame clones only, with some absent. The sample has around 90,000 clones, about four fifths seen once. Study outcomes and limitations: Alongside interferon-beta, early blood T cell clone dynamics were reportedly the best predictor of response. Blood saw expansion of tumor-derived TCR clones after radiotherapy plus ipilimumab.

This CDR3 has 13 amino acids. Trimming left V 5 bases short and J 4 bases short, with 7 bases between. CDR1 SGDLS and CDR2 YYNGEE come from the germline V gene. The J gene is TRBJ1-6, the V gene TRBV9; D is undetermined. Sample: peripheral blood, taken from a patient treated with radiotherapy plus ipilimumab. The sequence derives from a human donor with non-small cell lung cancer who had stable disease on radiotherapy plus ipilimumab. CDR3 DNA sequence: TGTGCCAGCAGTCAATATTATAATTCACCCCTCCACTTT. Translating it yields CASSQYYNSPLHF.